This TCR beta chain was profiled in a study of sequential checkpoint blockade in melanoma. The wider study: Arm A got nivolumab then ipilimumab; arm B the reverse, 1:1.

Sequencing was performed with immunoSEQ multiplex PCR; in TCRdb, only in-frame clones are kept and a portion is missing. The data contain roughly 8,400 clones, around three fifths of them seen just once; the ten biggest clones take up approximately 50%. Treatment indicated: randomized to nivolumab then ipilimumab (arm A) or the reverse (arm B). Patients had received no earlier DNA-damaging chemotherapy. The CDR3 is made up of 15 amino acids. The chain is built from TRBV21-1 and TRBJ2-7; the table's D call, TRBD2, was not checked against the DNA. TRBV21-1 is described as a pseudogene. The sequenced sample was CD8+ T cells sorted from blood (inferred from file names), obtained from a patient given nivolumab and ipilimumab in sequence. This receptor was taken from a human patient with melanoma. Some clones in this sample may be carry-over from other donors' samples. CDR3 loop: CASSKGGGYSYEQYF. The DNA for the CDR3 is TGTGCCAGCAGCAAAGGGGGGGGCTACTCCTACGAGCAGTACTTC.